Following are 26 T cell receptor beta chains from one sample sequenced in a study of blood T cell repertoires in COVID-19. The data were produced by immunoSEQ multiplex PCR, yet TCRdb's version contains in-frame clones alone and is incomplete. The repertoire holds tens of thousands of clones, with roughly 85% as singletons. Sample: peripheral blood. These TCRs come from a human donor in a cohort sampled during active COVID-19.

The V call is TRBV5-5, the J call TRBJ1-2; D perhaps matches TRBD1 (6 bases). Germline loops: CDR1 SGHKS, CDR2 YYEKEE (reference sequence). The V gene lost 0 bases and the J gene lost 5 bases, with 17 bases spanning the gap. The CDR3 loop spans 16 amino acids. CDR3: CASSLGGTRTAYGYTF. The DNA for the CDR3 is TGTGCCAGCAGCTTGGGAGGGACACGGACAGCTTATGGCTACACCTTC.

The table lists this clone with a count of one. The V call is TRBV6-2 or TRBV6-3, the J call TRBJ1-5; TRBD1 aligns across 8 bases. J lost 5 bases, V lost 0 bases, and 3 bases had no gene match. This CDR3 comprises 15 residues. Germline V gene sequence: CDR1 MNHEY, CDR2 SVGEGT. The CDR3 coding sequence is TGTGCCAGCAGTTACTCGTCAGGGGGCTATCAGCCCCAGCATTTT. It translates to CASSYSSGGYQPQHF.

The rearrangement joins TRBV3-1 (or the pseudogene TRBV3-2) to TRBJ1-5; D gene uncertain. Germline CDR1 is LGHDT and CDR2 is YNNKEL (reference sequence). Trimming took 0 bases from V and 2 from J, leaving 8 bases between them. CDR3 length: 15 amino acids. In nucleotides, the CDR3 is TGTGCCAGCAGCCAAGATCACACAGGCAATCAGCCCCAGCATTTT. Protein sequence: CASSQDHTGNQPQHF.

The CDR3 loop reads CASSLAGVSGNTIYF. The CDR3 nucleotides read TGCGCCAGCAGCTTGGCAGGGGTCTCTGGAAACACCATATATTTT. The chain has TRBV5-1 and TRBJ1-3, with a possible D match to TRBD1 (6 bases). Trimming removed 0 bases from V and 0 bases from J, with 7 bases in between. Per germline, CDR1 SGHRS and CDR2 YFSETQ. The CDR3 runs to 15 residues.

This rearrangement joins TRBV7-3 to TRBJ2-1, with 7 bases fitting TRBD2. This CDR3 contains 14 residues. V shed 0 bases and J 5 bases; nucleotides not matched to a gene: 1. Per germline, CDR1 SGHTA and CDR2 FQGTGA. CDR3 amino acids: CASSLTGRDNEQFF. The CDR3 bases are TGTGCCAGCAGCTTAACTGGGAGGGACAATGAGCAGTTCTTC.

The rearrangement uses TRBV2 and TRBJ2-3; 9 nucleotides match TRBD2. CDR1 is SNHLY and CDR2 is FYNNEI in the germline V gene. J was trimmed by 0 bases and V by 9 bases; bases with no gene match: 4. CDR3 size: 14 residues. The CDR3 reads CASRGLASTDTQYF. CDR3 sequence (DNA): TGTGCCAGTAGGGGACTAGCAAGCACAGATACGCAGTATTTT.

The V call is TRBV5-4, the J call TRBJ1-2; D gene ambiguous. CDR3 length: 11 residues. CDR1 and CDR2 from the germline V gene are SGHNT and YYREEE (reference sequence). V lost 4 bases to trimming and J lost 4 bases, with 5 bases between them. Here the CDR3 reads CASSDFYGYTF. CDR3 nucleotides: TGTGCCAGCAGCGACTTCTATGGCTACACCTTC.

V gene TRBV30 combines with J gene TRBJ1-1, with 8 positions matching TRBD1. This CDR3 is built from 14 residues. The germline CDR1 and CDR2 sequences are GTSNPN and SVGIG (reference sequence). J lost 0 bases, V lost 7 bases, and 7 bases had no gene match. The CDR3 sequence: CALTGDGLNTEAFF. The CDR3 nucleotides are TGTGCCTTGACAGGGGACGGCTTGAACACTGAAGCTTTCTTT.

This clone was seen just once. The rearrangement joins TRBV6-5 to TRBJ2-7; the match to TRBD1 covers 9 bases. This CDR3 is built from 15 residues. V trimming: 6 bases; J trimming: 3 bases; junction bases outside the gene matches: 9. Per the germline V gene, CDR1 is MNHEY and CDR2 is SVGAGI. The CDR3 sequence: CASRTMPGQGYEQYF. CDR3 sequence (DNA): TGTGCCAGCAGAACCATGCCGGGACAGGGCTACGAGCAGTACTTC.

The chain is built from TRBV13 and TRBJ1-5; the D gene is possibly TRBD1 (6 bases). Trimming shortened V by 5 bases and J by 4 bases, and 12 bases separated the two germline ends. The CDR3 contains 14 residues. Per the germline V gene, CDR1 is PRHDT and CDR2 is FYEKMQ (reference sequence). The CDR3 nucleotides read TGTGCCAGCAGCCGAGGACAGACAAATCAGCCCCAGCATTTT. It encodes CASSRGQTNQPQHF.

This chain uses TRBV4-1 with TRBJ1-3; D gene unclear. The germline V gene has CDR1 MGHRA and CDR2 YSYEKL. CDR3 length: 18 amino acids. V shed 3 bases and J shed 0 bases, with 18 bases lying between them. CDR3 in DNA: TGCGCCAGCAGCCATACCCTTGTAGACACCAGCTCTGGAAACACCATATATTTT. As protein: CASSHTLVDTSSGNTIYF.

The chain joins TRBV13 to TRBJ2-7; the match to TRBD1 covers 10 bases. V dropped 4 bases and J dropped 3; count of bases not matched to a gene: 3. The CDR3 totals 14 residues. Germline loops: CDR1 PRHDT, CDR2 FYEKMQ (reference sequence). This chain's CDR3 is CASSSGQGDYEQYF. CDR3 bases: TGTGCCAGCAGCTCCGGACAGGGGGACTACGAGCAGTACTTC.

This chain uses TRBV4-1 with TRBJ1-2; TRBD1 agrees at 7 bases. The CDR3 sequence is 14 residues long. After removal of 4 bases from V and 4 bases from J, the junction contained 6 bases not matched to a gene. Per germline, CDR1 MGHRA and CDR2 YSYEKL. The CDR3 region has the DNA TGCGCCAGCAGCCCTCGGACAGGCGGCTATGGCTACACCTTC. It encodes CASSPRTGGYGYTF.

V is TRBV3-1 (or the pseudogene TRBV3-2) and J is TRBJ2-7; tentative D call: TRBD2 (5 bases). Trimming left V 0 bases short and J 2 bases short, with 23 bases between. Per the germline V gene, CDR1 is LGHDT and CDR2 is YNNKEL (reference sequence). The CDR3 has 19 amino acids. CDR3 protein: CASSQDLFRQTGSPYEQYF. CDR3 bases: TGTGCCAGCAGCCAAGATCTTTTTAGGCAGACGGGGTCTCCCTACGAGCAGTACTTC.

This chain uses TRBV5-1 with TRBJ1-3; 8 nucleotides match TRBD1. J gave up 10 bases and V 7 bases, and 16 bases lay outside the gene matches. The CDR3 spans 15 residues. Germline values: CDR1 SGHRS, CDR2 YFSETQ. The CDR3 spells CASAPGQDTGGTIYF. CDR3 sequence (DNA): TGCGCCAGCGCCCCGGGACAGGACACTGGGGGGACCATATATTTT.

The V and J genes are TRBV14 and TRBJ1-6; TRBD1 is a possible D gene (6 bases). The CDR3 covers 15 residues. The germline CDR1 and CDR2 sequences are SGHDN and FVKESK. The germline V and J ends were trimmed by 2 bases and 7 bases, with 12 bases remaining between them. CDR3 amino acids: CASSQIAQGNSPLHF. CDR3 nucleotides: TGTGCCAGCAGCCAAATCGCACAGGGAAATTCACCCCTCCACTTT.

The rearrangement links TRBV27 to TRBJ2-7; 8 bases line up with TRBD1. The CDR3 is made up of 15 amino acids. With V trimmed by 0 bases and J by 5 bases, 6 bases remained unmatched. The germline CDR1 and CDR2 sequences are MNHEY and SMNVEV (reference sequence). CDR3 coding DNA: TGTGCCAGCAGTTTATCCGACAGGGGTAGCGACGAGCAGTACTTC. Translated, it gives CASSLSDRGSDEQYF.

This clone was observed a few times. The chain carries TRBV3-1 (or the pseudogene TRBV3-2) and TRBJ1-2, with 7 bases that match TRBD1. Germline assignment: CDR1 LGHDT and CDR2 YNNKEL (reference sequence). This CDR3 comprises 15 residues. V dropped 3 bases and J dropped 2; count of bases not matched to a gene: 6. CDR3 amino acids: CASSQATGFNYGYTF. The CDR3 DNA sequence: TGTGCCAGCAGCCAGGCGACAGGGTTCAACTATGGCTACACCTTC.

This chain connects TRBV10-3 to TRBJ2-7, with TRBD1 matching over 9 bases. The CDR3 length is 15 residues. CDR1 is ENHRY and CDR2 is SYGVKD in the germline V gene. V was pared by 4 bases and J by 6 bases, with 10 bases of the junction left unmatched. This CDR3 reads CAISVPGQGFGEQYF. For the CDR3, the DNA is TGTGCCATCAGTGTACCGGGACAGGGCTTCGGCGAGCAGTACTTC.

The chain has TRBV6-5 and TRBJ1-1; 8 bases match TRBD1. The V gene's germline CDR1 is MNHEY and CDR2 SVGAGI. The trim removed 7 bases at V and 4 bases at J, leaving 11 bases unmatched. The CDR3 has 15 residues. CDR3 DNA: TGTGCCAGCACCCTGGACAGGGCGTTGGGCACTGAAGCTTTCTTT. This gives the protein CASTLDRALGTEAFF.

This chain joins TRBV6-6 and TRBJ2-7; D is unclear. This CDR3 comprises 12 residues. The germline gives CDR1 MNHNY, CDR2 SVGAGI (reference sequence). The V end was cut by 5 bases, the J end by 1 base, with 6 bases between. The DNA for the CDR3 is TGTGCCAGCAGTCCCGTATCCTACGAGCAGTACTTC. It codes for CASSPVSYEQYF.

A few counts support this clone. Other DNA sequences within the sample encode an identical CDR3. The chain recombines TRBV11-3 with TRBJ2-2; 9 bases fit TRBD1. V dropped 1 base and J dropped 3; count of bases not matched to a gene: 0. CDR3 length equals 15 residues. Germline-derived CDR1 and CDR2 are SGHNT and YENEEA. CDR3 sequence: CASSLGQGDTGELFF. The CDR3 nucleotides are TGTGCCAGCAGCTTAGGACAGGGGGACACCGGGGAGCTGTTTTTT.

The J gene is TRBJ2-1, the V gene TRBV7-2, with 8 bases fitting TRBD1. In germline, CDR1 is SGHTA, CDR2 FQGNSA. V lost 2 bases to trimming and J lost 9 bases; unmatched junction nucleotides: 9. This CDR3 is 15 amino acids long. The DNA of the CDR3 is TGTGCCAGCAGCTTAAGGTGGGACAGGAACGGTGAGCAGTTCTTC. Translating gives CASSLRWDRNGEQFF.

The CDR3 sequence is CASSLIPGNPYEQYF. The CDR3 DNA reads as TGTGCCAGCAGCTTAATTCCCGGTAATCCCTACGAGCAGTACTTC. The chain joins TRBV7-3 to TRBJ2-7; unclear D gene. The CDR3 spans 15 residues. Germline loops: CDR1 SGHTA, CDR2 FQGTGA. Trimming pared 1 base from V and 2 bases from J, leaving 12 bases between.

The chain recombines TRBV12-3 or TRBV12-4 with TRBJ2-7; D gene unclear. The CDR3 length is 11 residues. V lost 6 bases, J lost 2 bases, and 5 bases lay in between. CDR3 bases: TGTGCCAGCAGCCGTACCTACGAGCAGTACTTC. Its translation: CASSRTYEQYF.

V is TRBV20-1 and J is TRBJ2-3; maybe TRBD2 (6 bases). The germline V gene has CDR1 DFQATT and CDR2 SNEGSKA (reference sequence). The V gene lost 3 bases and the J gene lost 1 base, with 17 bases spanning the gap. CDR3 size: 16 residues. CDR3 DNA sequence: TGCAGTGCTAGTTTCCCCCAGCGGGTGGGCACAGATACGCAGTATTTT. Protein product: CSASFPQRVGTDTQYF.